This TCR beta chain derives from a study of blood T cell repertoires in COVID-19. Study summary: Sites in the United States, Italy and Spain provided acute and convalescent COVID-19 samples. PBMCs, B-cell-depleted T cells, or T cells provided the cDNA or gDNA that made up the material.

V lost 4 bases, J lost 8 bases, and 14 bases lay in between. The V gene's germline CDR1 is SQVTM and CDR2 ANQGSEA. The CDR3 totals 12 residues. In the authors' methods: Reference gene primer amplification gave nucleated cell count estimates. Profiling relied on immunoSEQ multiplex PCR, and the TCRdb table lists in-frame clones only, not all of them. V and J calls plus clone size are reproduced from that table; the DNA served to infer D and trimming. This sample has 200,000 or so clones, with 80% found just once. The receptor's source is a woman between 65 and 79 years old with acute or convalescent COVID-19. The chain employs TRBV29-1 and TRBJ1-2; D uncertain. The specimen sequenced was peripheral blood. The CDR3 coding sequence is TGCAGCGTTGCAGGTTATGATTGGGGCTACACCTTC. As protein: CSVAGYDWGYTF.